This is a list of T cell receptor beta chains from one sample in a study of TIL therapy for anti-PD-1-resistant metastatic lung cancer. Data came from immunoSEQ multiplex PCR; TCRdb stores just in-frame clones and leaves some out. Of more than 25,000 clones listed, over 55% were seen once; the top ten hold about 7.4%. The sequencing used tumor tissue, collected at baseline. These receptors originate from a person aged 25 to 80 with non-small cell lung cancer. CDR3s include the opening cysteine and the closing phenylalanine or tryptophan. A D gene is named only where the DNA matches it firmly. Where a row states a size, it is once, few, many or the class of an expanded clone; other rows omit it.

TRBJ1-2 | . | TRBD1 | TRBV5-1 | TGCGCCAGCAGCTTGGGGACAGGGGCGTCCCCTTCCTATGGCTACACCTTC | CASSLGTGASPSYGYTF
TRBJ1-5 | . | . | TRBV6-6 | TGTGCCAGCGCCCCGGGGGTGCTTGTTAGCAATCAGCCCCAGCATTTT | CASAPGVLVSNQPQHF
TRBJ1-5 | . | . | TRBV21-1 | TGTGCCAGCAGCACAGGGGGCCGTAGTGGACAGGGGACCTCCAATCAGCCCCAGCATTTT | CASSTGGRSGQGTSNQPQHF
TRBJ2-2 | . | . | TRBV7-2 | TGTGCCAGCAGCTTAGGCGGGACTTCGCACACCGGGGAGCTGTTTTTT | CASSLGGTSHTGELFF
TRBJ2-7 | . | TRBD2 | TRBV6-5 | TGTGCCAGCAAGTCCGGGGGGGGACCAACCTACGAGCAGTACTTC | CASKSGGGPTYEQYF
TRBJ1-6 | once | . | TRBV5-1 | TGCGCCAGCAGCTCGGACAGTAACAATTCACCCCTCCACTTT | CASSSDSNNSPLHF
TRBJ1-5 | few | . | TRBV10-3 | TGTGCCATCAGTGAATCTACCGGATATAGCAATCAGCCCCAGCATTTT | CAISESTGYSNQPQHF
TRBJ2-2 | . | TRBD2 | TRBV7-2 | TGTGCCAGCAGCCTGGTCCCTAGCGGTAACACCGGGGAGCTGTTTTTT | CASSLVPSGNTGELFF
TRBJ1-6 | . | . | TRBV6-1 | TGTGCCACCTCCCCGCGGGGGGGGCGGGATTCACCCCTCCACTTT | CATSPRGGRDSPLHF
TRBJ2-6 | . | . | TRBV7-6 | TGTGCCAGCAGCTCGGGACACGACTCTGGGGCCAACGTCCTGACTTTC | CASSSGHDSGANVLTF